A selection of T cell receptor beta chains follows, all from one sample in a study of cytomegalovirus exposure and HLA in healthy donors. Assay used: immunoSEQ multiplex PCR; TCRdb lists only in-frame clones, some missing. The sample contains around 230,000 clones, around 88% of which appear only once. The sequenced material came from PBMCs. These receptors all come from a woman in her 30s in good health and CMV-seropositive. CDR3s include the opening cysteine and the closing phenylalanine or tryptophan. The order of the fields is V gene, J gene, D gene, clone size, CDR3 DNA, CDR3 protein. A D gene is named only where the DNA matches it firmly. Clone size is stated in some rows and not others, as once, few, many or a class when expanded.

>TRBV5-1|TRBJ1-2|TRBD1|-
TGCGCCAGCAGCCCGGGGGACAGGGCTAACTATGGCTACACCTTC
CASSPGDRANYGYTF
>TRBV5-1|TRBJ2-1|TRBD2|-
TGCGCCAGCAGCATCCTAGCGGGATTCAACAATGAGCAGTTCTTC
CASSILAGFNNEQFF
>TRBV4-2|TRBJ2-4|TRBD1|-
TGTGCCAGCAGCCAGGGACAGGGGGCTTCCAAAAACATTCAGTACTTC
CASSQGQGASKNIQYF
>TRBV19|TRBJ2-7|TRBD2|once
TGTGCCAGTAGTCCCACCGGGGGGACTAGATCCCACGAGCAGTACTTC
CASSPTGGTRSHEQYF
>TRBV6-1|TRBJ1-2|-|-
TGTGCCAGCAGTGAAGATAGCTTCCGGGTTTTATATGGCTACACCTTC
CASSEDSFRVLYGYTF
>TRBV5-1|TRBJ2-7|-|-
TGCGCCAGCAGCTTGGTGTTCGGCAGGGAATACGAGCAGTACTTC
CASSLVFGREYEQYF
>TRBV2|TRBJ1-5|TRBD1|-
TGTGCCAGCAGGATGACAGGGGGCAATCAGCCCCAGCATTTT
CASRMTGGNQPQHF
>TRBV5-1|TRBJ2-1|TRBD2|-
TGCGCCAGCAGCTTGATCATAGCGGGGAGCAATGAGCAGTTCTTC
CASSLIIAGSNEQFF
>TRBV27|TRBJ1-2|TRBD1|-
TGTGCCAGCACCCGGAGCGGACAGGGGAGCTATGGCTACACCTTC
CASTRSGQGSYGYTF
>TRBV11-2|TRBJ2-2|TRBD2|few
TGTGCCAGCAGCTTGGGACTAGCAGCTACCGGGGAGCTGTTTTTT
CASSLGLAATGELFF
>TRBV5-4|TRBJ2-7|-|-
TGTGCCAGCAGCAATAGCGGAGGGGTCTACGAGCAGTACTTC
CASSNSGGVYEQYF
>TRBV6-5|TRBJ1-1|-|-
TGTGCCAGCATGCTAGGGGAAAACACTGAAGCTTTCTTT
CASMLGENTEAFF
>TRBV7-8|TRBJ2-7|TRBD2|few
TGTGCCAGCAGCTTAACTAGCGGGACCTACGAGCAGTACTTC
CASSLTSGTYEQYF
>TRBV6-1|TRBJ2-3|-|-
TGTGCCAGCAGTGAACCTAGCAGCAGCACAGATACGCAGTATTTT
CASSEPSSSTDTQYF
>TRBV5-6|TRBJ1-1|-|-
TGTGCCAGCACGTTTGTGGGGGGGAACACTGAAGCTTTCTTT
CASTFVGGNTEAFF
>TRBV13|TRBJ2-3|-|few
TGTGCCAGCAGCCTCCTCCTCACAGATACGCAGTATTTT
CASSLLLTDTQYF
>TRBV4-1|TRBJ2-7|-|-
TGCGCCAGCAGCCCTCCCCGTGAGACCTACGAGCAGTACTTC
CASSPPRETYEQYF
>TRBV14|TRBJ2-7|-|-
TGTGCCAGCAGCCGGAGGGGAGGCGGCAAAACCTACGAGCAGTACTTC
CASSRRGGGKTYEQYF
>TRBV28|TRBJ2-1|TRBD2|-
TGTGCCAGCAGCTTCGAAGGTGTTAGCGGGAGGGTATCGGGCAATGAGCAGTTCTTC
CASSFEGVSGRVSGNEQFF
>TRBV30|TRBJ2-1|TRBD2|once
TGTGCCTGGAGTAATGAGGCGGGAGGGCCGTTAGAGCAGTTCTTC
CAWSNEAGGPLEQFF
>TRBV30|TRBJ2-7|-|-
TGTGCCTGCCAGGGTGCCCACGAGCAGTACTTC
CACQGAHEQYF
>TRBV6-1|TRBJ2-2|-|-
TGTGCCGCGGGGCAGTGGGGAACCGGGGAGCTGTTTTTT
CAAGQWGTGELFF
>TRBV7-9|TRBJ2-5|TRBD2|once
TGTGCCAGCAGCCTGGGGACTAGCGGGATACAAGAGACCCAGTACTTC
CASSLGTSGIQETQYF
>TRBV29-1|TRBJ1-4|-|-
TGCAGCGCCGGGGTAACTAATGAAAAACTGTTTTTT
CSAGVTNEKLFF
>TRBV13|TRBJ2-3|-|-
TGTGCCAGCAGCTTATACGTCAGGGGATCGATCACAGATACGCAGTATTTT
CASSLYVRGSITDTQYF
>TRBV28|TRBJ2-3|TRBD1|-
TGTGCCAGCAGTGCAAGTACCCAGGGGGCTGAGGGAGATACGCAGTATTTT
CASSASTQGAEGDTQYF
>TRBV28|TRBJ2-7|-|-
TGTGCCAGCAGTTTATCTACTGCGTCCCACGAGCAGTACTTC
CASSLSTASHEQYF
>TRBV4-1|TRBJ1-1|-|-
TGCGCCAGCAGCCAAACGAGATGGGGGGGCGAGACTGAAGCTTTCTTT
CASSQTRWGGETEAFF
>TRBV10-3|TRBJ2-5|-|-
TGTGCCATCAGTGAGCGTCGGGGGGCGGAGGAGACCCAGTACTTC
CAISERRGAEETQYF
>TRBV2|TRBJ2-2|TRBD2|once
TGTGCCAGCTGGGAGGGAGAGGGCACCGGGGAGCTGTTTTTT
CASWEGEGTGELFF
>TRBV27|TRBJ2-7|-|-
TGTGCCAGCGGACCTTGGGCGGGAAGCTCCTACGAGCAGTACTTC
CASGPWAGSSYEQYF
>TRBV7-2|TRBJ2-1|-|-
TGTGCCAGCAGCTTAAATCAGTACAATGAGCAGTTCTTC
CASSLNQYNEQFF
>TRBV5-8|TRBJ2-3|TRBD1|-
TGTGCCAGCAGCTACGGACAGGGCGGGACCACAGATACGCAGTATTTT
CASSYGQGGTTDTQYF
>TRBV7-8|TRBJ1-5|-|-
TGTGCCAGCAGCCCGCGGCCCCGCAAGAGCAATCAGCCCCAGCATTTT
CASSPRPRKSNQPQHF
>TRBV11-2|TRBJ2-1|TRBD2|-
TGTGCCAGCAGCTCGACTAGCGGGAACAATGAGCAGTTCTTC
CASSSTSGNNEQFF
>TRBV25-1|TRBJ2-5|TRBD2|-
TGTGCCAGCAGTGAACAAGGACTAGGGAACCAAGAGACCCAGTACTTC
CASSEQGLGNQETQYF
>TRBV13|TRBJ2-1|-|-
TGTGCCAGCAGCTTAGAGCCGGACATCTACAATGAGCAGTTCTTC
CASSLEPDIYNEQFF
>TRBV2|TRBJ2-7|TRBD2|-
TGTGCCAGCAGTGAAGCCTATCCTAGCGGGGGGTCGGGGCAGTACTTC
CASSEAYPSGGSGQYF
>TRBV5-4|TRBJ1-2|TRBD1|-
TGTGCCATTTCCCCAGGGGGGAAGAGCTATGGCTACACCTTC
CAISPGGKSYGYTF
>TRBV6-5|TRBJ2-3|TRBD2|-
TGTGCCAGCAGTTACTCCGTAGCGGGGCACACAGATACGCAGTATTTT
CASSYSVAGHTDTQYF
>TRBV9|TRBJ2-3|TRBD2|-
TGTGCCAGCAGCGTAGAAGCGGGGGGGATTAGCACAGATACGCAGTATTTT
CASSVEAGGISTDTQYF
>TRBV6-5|TRBJ2-7|TRBD2|-
TGTGCCAGCAGTTTCGGGACTAGACACGAGCAGTACTTC
CASSFGTRHEQYF
>TRBV5-4|TRBJ2-2|-|-
TGTGCCAGCAGCTTTAAGGCTAGTACCACCGGGGAGCTGTTTTTT
CASSFKASTTGELFF
>TRBV7-6|TRBJ2-7|-|once
TGTGCCAGCAGCTTAGCACCCCTTGACAGTTCCTACGAGCAGTACTTC
CASSLAPLDSSYEQYF
>TRBV7-3|TRBJ2-2|-|once
TGTGCCAGCAGCCTCCCCCAGGCCACGAACACCGGGGAGCTGTTTTTT
CASSLPQATNTGELFF
>TRBV27|TRBJ2-6|TRBD2|-
TGTGCCAGCAGTCCTCGCCCTAGCGGGACTACCTCTGGGGCCAACGTCCTGACTTTC
CASSPRPSGTTSGANVLTF
>TRBV27|TRBJ2-3|TRBD2|-
TGTGCCAGCAGTTTATACGTAGCGGGAGGTATCACAGATACGCAGTATTTT
CASSLYVAGGITDTQYF
>TRBV29-1|TRBJ2-1|-|-
TGCAGCGTTGAACGCCGACAGGCTAGGTACAATGAGCAGTTCTTC
CSVERRQARYNEQFF
>TRBV4-1|TRBJ2-1|-|-
TGCGCCAGCAGCCTAGACCTTAATGAGCAGTTCTTC
CASSLDLNEQFF
>TRBV7-9|TRBJ2-2|-|-
TGTGCCAGCAGCCCCGCTCTAACCGGGGAGCTGTTTTTT
CASSPALTGELFF
>TRBV5-1|TRBJ1-1|TRBD1|-
TGCGCCAGCAGCGTGACAGGGCTGGGGGCTGAAGCTTTCTTT
CASSVTGLGAEAFF
>TRBV18|TRBJ1-2|-|-
TGTGCCAGCTCACCATTCGCAGGGCCAAGGCTCGGAGGCTACACCTTC
CASSPFAGPRLGGYTF
>TRBV30|TRBJ1-2|-|few
TGTGCCTGGAGTGGAAACAGGGCTGGCTACACCTTC
CAWSGNRAGYTF
>TRBV30|TRBJ1-2|-|-
TGTGCCTGGTCCCAGTCTAACTATGGCTACACCTTC
CAWSQSNYGYTF
>TRBV6-5|TRBJ1-2|TRBD1|-
TGTGCCAGCAGTCACTACCGGGACAGACAGGGGTATGGCTACACCTTC
CASSHYRDRQGYGYTF